Listed below are T cell receptor beta chains from one sample, sequenced in a study of Tregs in tolerant kidney transplant recipients. TCRdb keeps only in-frame clones here, not all; method: immunoSEQ multiplex PCR. The sample comprises about 100,000 clones, approximately 94% of which are singletons, and 1.6% rests with the top ten. The sample consisted of CD4+ T cells from blood (PBMCs), taken 12 months after the transplant. The receptors stem from a human patient who received a combined kidney and bone marrow transplant. Some T cells may arise from the graft donor. CDR3s include the opening cysteine and the closing phenylalanine or tryptophan. Each record gives: clone size, J gene, D gene, V gene, CDR3 protein, CDR3 DNA. The D gene is left open where the match is weak. Not all rows give a size; the values are once, few, many and, for expanded clones, a class.

>.|TRBJ2-3|.|TRBV18
CASSPTSADTQYF
TGTGCCAGCTCACCAACTAGTGCAGATACGCAGTATTTT
>.|TRBJ2-1|TRBD2|TRBV19
CASSSAHSGGYNEQFF
TGTGCCAGTAGTTCGGCCCACAGCGGGGGGTACAATGAGCAGTTCTTC
>.|TRBJ2-3|TRBD1|TRBV11-3
CASSLGQGGDTQYF
TGTGCCAGCAGCTTAGGACAGGGTGGAGATACGCAGTATTTT
>.|TRBJ2-4|.|TRBV4-2
CASSQDLTGNRAKNIQYF
TGTGCCAGCAGCCAAGATCTCACAGGGAATAGAGCCAAAAACATTCAGTACTTC
>.|TRBJ1-5|.|TRBV4-3
CASSQDLSGRYQPQHF
TGCGCCAGCAGCCAAGATTTATCAGGCCGGTATCAGCCCCAGCATTTT
>.|TRBJ2-2|.|TRBV5-1
CASSLAVVANTGELFF
TGCGCCAGCAGCTTGGCGGTAGTCGCGAACACCGGGGAGCTGTTTTTT
>.|TRBJ2-7|.|TRBV7-2
CASSLRVTTYEQYF
TGTGCCAGCAGCTTGAGGGTGACGACCTACGAGCAGTACTTC
>few|TRBJ1-3|.|TRBV6-6
CASRSTATSGNTIYF
TGTGCCAGCAGATCGACAGCTACCTCTGGAAACACCATATATTTT
>.|TRBJ2-3|TRBD2|TRBV11-3
CASSLAGVTDTQYF
TGTGCCAGCTCCCTAGCGGGAGTTACAGATACGCAGTATTTT
>.|TRBJ1-5|.|TRBV4-2
CASSQVARTRNQPQHF
TGTGCCAGCAGCCAAGTGGCTAGGACACGCAATCAGCCCCAGCATTTT
>.|TRBJ2-7|TRBD2|TRBV6-5
CASSYYSSGNYEQYF
TGTGCCAGCAGTTACTACTCTAGCGGGAACTACGAGCAGTACTTC
>.|TRBJ2-3|TRBD2|TRBV5-1
CASSFLTSGGTDTQYF
TGCGCCAGCAGCTTCTTGACTAGCGGGGGGACAGATACGCAGTATTTT
>.|TRBJ1-4|.|TRBV25-1
CASSESWQGNEKLFF
TGTGCCAGCAGTGAATCATGGCAGGGTAATGAAAAACTGTTTTTT
>once|TRBJ2-7|.|TRBV5-8
CASIDPGRYEQYF
TGTGCCAGCATCGACCCAGGGCGATACGAGCAGTACTTC
>.|TRBJ2-5|.|TRBV30
CAWSTRQFQSIQYF
TGTGCCTGGAGTACCCGACAATTTCAGTCAATCCAGTACTTC
>.|TRBJ2-7|TRBD2|TRBV2
CASSVAGGPYEQYF
TGTGCCAGCAGTGTAGCGGGGGGGCCTTACGAGCAGTACTTC
>.|TRBJ2-5|.|TRBV27
CASSTRDSGLETQYF
TGTGCCAGCAGTACGAGGGACAGCGGGCTAGAGACCCAGTACTTC
>.|TRBJ2-2|TRBD2|TRBV7-3
CASSPWSGTEPGELFF
TGTGCCAGCAGCCCGTGGAGCGGGACCGAACCTGGGGAGCTGTTTTTT
>.|TRBJ1-1|.|TRBV9
CASSVVGTRGGEAFF
TGTGCCAGCAGCGTAGTCGGGACGAGGGGAGGTGAAGCTTTCTTT
>few|TRBJ1-5|.|TRBV10-1
CASSDVPGRHQPQHF
TGCGCCAGCAGTGATGTTCCCGGGAGGCATCAGCCCCAGCATTTT
>.|TRBJ2-1|.|TRBV4-2
CASSQKLSTRRHNEQFF
TGTGCCAGCAGCCAGAAACTATCGACTAGGCGGCACAATGAGCAGTTCTTC
>few|TRBJ2-2|.|TRBV7-3
CASSLAGYGGELFF
TGTGCCAGCAGCTTAGCGGGCTACGGCGGGGAGCTGTTTTTT
>.|TRBJ2-2|.|TRBV7-9
CASSLEITGGELFF
TGTGCCAGCAGCTTAGAGATAACAGGCGGGGAGCTGTTTTTT
>.|TRBJ1-5|.|TRBV5-1
CASSFGLWGDQPQHF
TGCGCCAGCAGCTTCGGACTGTGGGGTGATCAGCCCCAGCATTTT
>.|TRBJ2-4|.|TRBV5-8
CASSYDIAKNIQYF
TGTGCCAGCAGTTACGACATAGCCAAAAACATTCAGTACTTC
>.|TRBJ2-7|.|TRBV5-1
CASSLAGDTPREQYF
TGCGCCAGCAGCTTGGCGGGAGACACTCCTCGAGAGCAGTACTTC
>.|TRBJ2-5|TRBD1|TRBV10-3
CAIGFGAQGETQYF
TGTGCCATTGGGTTTGGGGCACAGGGGGAGACCCAGTACTTC
>.|TRBJ1-2|.|TRBV7-9
CASSLSGGANYGYTF
TGTGCCAGCAGCTTATCGGGGGGGGCCAACTATGGCTACACCTTC
>.|TRBJ2-7|TRBD2|TRBV27
CASNMGGSAYEQYF
TGTGCCAGCAATATGGGAGGGAGTGCCTACGAGCAGTACTTC
>.|TRBJ2-7|TRBD2|TRBV5-1
CASSLPGGEQYF
TGCGCCAGCAGCTTACCGGGGGGCGAGCAGTACTTC
>.|TRBJ2-5|.|TRBV5-1
CASSEGGETQYF
TGCGCCAGCAGCGAAGGGGGAGAGACCCAGTACTTC
>once|TRBJ1-1|TRBD1|TRBV30
CAWDRDTEAFF
TGTGCCTGGGACAGGGATACTGAAGCTTTCTTT
>once|TRBJ1-6|TRBD1|TRBV7-2
CASRRDREGSGYNSPLHF
TGTGCCAGCAGGAGGGACAGGGAGGGATCGGGTTATAATTCACCCCTCCACTTT
>.|TRBJ1-2|TRBD1|TRBV19
CASSRTGDGYTF
TGTGCCAGTAGTCGGACAGGCGATGGCTACACCTTC
>.|TRBJ1-1|.|TRBV6-5
CASSYSDRGNTEAFF
TGTGCCAGCAGTTACTCAGATAGGGGGAACACTGAAGCTTTCTTT
>.|TRBJ2-7|.|TRBV5-1
CASSFGHDFYEQYF
TGCGCCAGCAGCTTTGGACACGACTTCTACGAGCAGTACTTC
>.|TRBJ2-5|TRBD1|TRBV30
CAFIPGGHQETQYF
TGTGCCTTCATTCCAGGGGGCCACCAAGAGACCCAGTACTTC